This T cell receptor (beta chain) was identified during a study of shared clonotypes between healthy human individuals. Using immunoSEQ multiplex PCR, the repertoire was profiled, and TCRdb retains in-frame clones only, with some absent. The sample holds about 1.1 million clones, 60% to 85% seen once. The V gene end was trimmed by 6 bases and the J gene end by 5 bases; junction bases not matched to a gene: 6. The CDR3 is 14 amino acids. Germline-derived CDR1 and CDR2 are SGHRS and YFSETQ. The sequenced sample was memory CD4+ T cells from PBMCs. Subset specified: CD45RA-negative fraction. The rearrangement links TRBV5-1 to TRBJ2-2; 8 bases align to TRBD1. The receptor's source is a young man in good health. Some clones in this sample may be carry-over from other donors' samples. The CDR3 is CASTPGQETGELFF. The CDR3 region has the DNA TGCGCCAGCACTCCGGGACAGGAGACCGGGGAGCTGTTTTTT.